This TCR beta chain was recorded in a study of shared clonotypes between healthy human individuals. Points on this clone: Its specificity is not known.

Replicate sorted-subset PCRs were loaded with around 200 ng DNA, 30,000 or so T cell genomes. Data came from immunoSEQ multiplex PCR; TCRdb stores just in-frame clones and leaves some out. The sample has over a million clones; about four fifths are singletons. Findings and caveats of the study: Among four donors, approximately 5% of naive CD4 clonotypes were found in common. Larger estimated richness was generally recorded for naive subsets relative to memory subsets.

The healthy adult donors were HIV-negative and reported no recent acute infections or vaccinations. V was shortened by 6 bases and J by 5 bases, with 18 bases between the two germline ends. The CDR3 contains 15 residues. CDR1 MDHEN and CDR2 SYDVKM come from the germline V gene. The TCR comes from a man between 18 and 29 years old in good health. Some clones in this sample may be carry-over from other donors' samples. V gene TRBV28 combines with J gene TRBJ2-3; the D gene is possibly TRBD2 (6 bases). Specimen: memory CD4+ T cells from PBMCs. The subset is: CD45RA-negative fraction. The CDR3 reads CASSSPGLRGDTQYF. DNA of the CDR3: TGTGCCAGCAGCTCACCAGGACTAAGAGGAGATACGCAGTATTTT.